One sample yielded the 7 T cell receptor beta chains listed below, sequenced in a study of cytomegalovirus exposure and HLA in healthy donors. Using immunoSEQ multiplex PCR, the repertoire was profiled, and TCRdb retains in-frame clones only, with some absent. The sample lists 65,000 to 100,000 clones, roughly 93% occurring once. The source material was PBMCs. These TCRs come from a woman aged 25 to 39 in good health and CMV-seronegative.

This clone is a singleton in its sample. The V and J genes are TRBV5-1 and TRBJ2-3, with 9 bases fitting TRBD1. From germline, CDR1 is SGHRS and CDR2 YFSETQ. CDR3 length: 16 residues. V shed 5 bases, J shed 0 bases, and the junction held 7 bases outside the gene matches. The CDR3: CASRPGTGTSTDTQYF. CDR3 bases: TGCGCCAGCAGACCCGGGACAGGGACTAGCACAGATACGCAGTATTTT.

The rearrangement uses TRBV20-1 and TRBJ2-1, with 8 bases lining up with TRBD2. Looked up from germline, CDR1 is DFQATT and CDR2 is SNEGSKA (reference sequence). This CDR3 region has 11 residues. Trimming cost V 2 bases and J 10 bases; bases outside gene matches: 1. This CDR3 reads CSARRTSEQFF. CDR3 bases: TGCAGTGCTAGAAGGACTAGCGAGCAGTTCTTC.

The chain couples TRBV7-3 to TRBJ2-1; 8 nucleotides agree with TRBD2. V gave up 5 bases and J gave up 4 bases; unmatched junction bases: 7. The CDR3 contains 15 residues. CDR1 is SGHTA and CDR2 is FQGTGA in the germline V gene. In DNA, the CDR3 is TGTGCCAGCAGCCCCTTTAGCGGGGATTACAATGAGCAGTTCTTC. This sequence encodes CASSPFSGDYNEQFF.

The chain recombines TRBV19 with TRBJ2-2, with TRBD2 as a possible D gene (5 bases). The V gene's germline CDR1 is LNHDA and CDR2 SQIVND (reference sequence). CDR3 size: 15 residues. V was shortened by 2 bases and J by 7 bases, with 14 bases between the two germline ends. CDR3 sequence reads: CASSIPFEGNGELFF. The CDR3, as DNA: TGTGCCAGTAGTATACCCTTCGAGGGCAACGGGGAGCTGTTTTTT.

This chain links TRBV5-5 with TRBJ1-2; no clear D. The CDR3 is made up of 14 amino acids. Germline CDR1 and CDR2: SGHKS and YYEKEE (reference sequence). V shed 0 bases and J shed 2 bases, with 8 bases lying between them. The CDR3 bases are TGTGCCAGCAGCTTGGCAGTCGGGAACTATGGCTACACCTTC. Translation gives CASSLAVGNYGYTF.

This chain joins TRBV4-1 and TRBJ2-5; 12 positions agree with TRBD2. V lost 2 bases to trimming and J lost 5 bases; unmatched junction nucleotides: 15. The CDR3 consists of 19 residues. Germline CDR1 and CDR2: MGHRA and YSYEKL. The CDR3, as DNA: TGCGCCAGCAGCCAAAGTTGGGGGCTAGCGGGAGGGCCACGGGAGACCCAGTACTTC. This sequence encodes CASSQSWGLAGGPRETQYF.

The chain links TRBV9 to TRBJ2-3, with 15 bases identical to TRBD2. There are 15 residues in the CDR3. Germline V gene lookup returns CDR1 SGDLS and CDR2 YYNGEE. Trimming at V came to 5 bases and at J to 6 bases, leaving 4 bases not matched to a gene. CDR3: CASSRTSGREDTQYF. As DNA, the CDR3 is TGTGCCAGCAGTCGGACTAGCGGGAGGGAGGATACGCAGTATTTT.